The 15 T cell receptor beta chains given below trace back to one sample, sequenced in a study of regulatory T cells in long-lasting Graves disease. Construction of the TCR beta libraries employed iRepertoire HTBI primers in conjunction with Arm-PCR of CDR3 regions. Each CDR3 protein is one row after TCRdb ran MiXCR on the multiplex PCR reads. The data contain some 500,000 distinct CDR3 sequences, approximately 13% of them singletons. Time point denoted: newly diagnosed GD, antithyroid drugs for less than 3 months. PBMCs provided the RNA from which the TCR library was made. The data were also submitted as part of a second study, on T cells in Graves' hyperthyroidism and ophthalmopathy.

Source: peripheral blood mononuclear cells (PBMCs), taken at new diagnosis, from a patient treated with antithyroid drugs. These receptor sequences come from a man aged 25 to 40 with Graves disease.

The gene calls are TRBV3-1 and TRBJ2-3, with 9 bases aligning to TRBD2. The germline V gene encodes CDR1 LGHDT and CDR2 YNNKEL (reference sequence). J was trimmed by 4 bases and V by 3 bases; bases with no gene match: 11. The CDR3 contains 17 residues. CDR3 residues: CASSQIYSGSTADTQYF. CDR3 sequence (DNA): TGTGCCAGCAGCCAGATCTATAGCGGGAGTACCGCAGATACGCAGTATTTT.

This clonotype was found many times. The chain links TRBV29-1 to TRBJ1-1; D call uncertain. Germline lookup yields CDR1 SQVTM and CDR2 ANQGSEA. CDR3 length: 11 residues. V gave up 4 bases and J gave up 2 bases, with 5 bases separating them. The DNA for the CDR3 is TGCAGCGTTGTTCCAAACACTGAAGCTTTCTTT. Its protein is CSVVPNTEAFF.

On this clonotype: Just one base apart from a much larger clone, this may be a read error. The chain couples TRBV2 to TRBJ1-2, with 11 bases that match TRBD1. This CDR3 spans 17 amino acids. Germline V lookup: CDR1 SNHLY, CDR2 FYNNEI. Here the CDR3 reads CASSYPGTGGFNYDYTF. The DNA of the CDR3 is TGTGCCAGCAGCTACCCTGGGACAGGGGGATTTAACTATGACTACACCTTC.

This clonotype was seen a few times. V usage is TRBV30 and J usage is TRBJ1-2; D possibly corresponds to TRBD1 (5 bases). Per germline, CDR1 GTSNPN and CDR2 SVGIG (reference sequence). CDR3 size: 13 residues. The V end was cut by 0 bases, the J end by 8 bases, with 13 bases between. CDR3 in DNA: TGTGCCTGGAGTGTAGAATCAGGGAGAGGCTACACCTTC. Translated, it gives CAWSVESGRGYTF.

This clonotype was found many times. The chain carries TRBV3-1 and TRBJ2-7; D might be TRBD2 (6 bases). Trimming took off 4 bases at V and 5 bases at J, with 15 bases between the two ends. This CDR3 region has 14 residues. Germline CDR1 reads LGHDT; CDR2 reads YNNKEL (reference sequence). The CDR3: CASSPVGGSHEQYF. The CDR3 coding sequence is TGTGCCAGCAGCCCAGTAGGAGGGTCGCACGAGCAGTACTTC.

This clonotype has ten or more counts. The chain recombines TRBV2 with TRBJ2-5; TRBD2 agrees at 10 bases. CDR1 is SNHLY, CDR2 FYNNEI, per germline. The V segment lost 8 bases and the J segment 5 bases; nucleotides outside the gene matches: 8. The CDR3 loop spans 14 amino acids. The CDR3 region is CASGGASGSETQYF. CDR3 DNA: TGTGCCAGCGGTGGTGCTAGCGGGAGCGAGACCCAGTACTTC. The full variable domain, with the rest looked up from reference TRBV2 and TRBJ2-5, is EPEVTQTPSHQVTQMGQEVILRCVPISNHLYFYWYRQILGQKVEFLVSFYNNEISEKSEIFDDQFSVERPDGSNFTLKIRSTKLEDSAMYFCASGGASGSETQYFGPGTRLLVL.

This clonotype was detected many times. The chain recombines TRBV3-1 with TRBJ2-5, with D possibly TRBD1 on 5 matching bases. Trimming stripped 2 bases from V and 4 bases from J, with 11 bases between. This CDR3 contains 14 residues. Per germline, CDR1 LGHDT and CDR2 YNNKEL (reference sequence). The DNA of the CDR3 is TGTGCCAGCAGCCAACGTACCCAGGGAGAGACCCAGTACTTC. Translated, it gives CASSQRTQGETQYF.

This sequence joins TRBV9 and TRBJ2-3; TRBD2 matches 9 bases. V trimming: 4 bases; J trimming: 4 bases; junction bases outside the gene matches: 10. The CDR3 length is 16 residues. Germline assignment: CDR1 SGDLS and CDR2 YYNGEE. The CDR3 nucleotides read TGTGCCAGCAGCCTCCAGGGGCTAGCGGGACCAGATACGCAGTATTTT. Its translation is CASSLQGLAGPDTQYF.

This clonotype was seen ten or more times. The chain recombines TRBV28 with TRBJ2-1; D may be TRBD1 (6 bases). Germline V lookup: CDR1 MDHEN, CDR2 SYDVKM. Between the trimmed V and J ends, which lost 5 bases and 0 bases, there was a span of 26 bases. The CDR3 length is 20 residues. CDR3 DNA sequence: TGTGCCAGCAGTACCTTAGTCCGGGACACCCCGGGGCACTCCTACAATGAGCAGTTCTTC. It specifies CASSTLVRDTPGHSYNEQFF.

At least ten counts were recorded for this clonotype. V usage is TRBV19 and J usage is TRBJ2-1, with D uncertain. This CDR3 has 15 residues. CDR1 LNHDA and CDR2 SQIVND come from the germline V gene (reference sequence). V was clipped by 1 base and J by 6 bases, with 13 bases between them. The CDR3 is CASSIGFGPFNEQFF. DNA of the CDR3: TGTGCCAGTAGTATAGGATTTGGACCCTTCAATGAGCAGTTCTTC.

Many counts were recorded for this clonotype. The chain combines TRBV20-1 with TRBJ2-3; D possibly uses TRBD1 or TRBD2 (9 bases each). With 6 bases removed from V and 5 bases from J, the gap between germline ends came to 30 bases. From germline, CDR1 is DFQATT and CDR2 SNEGSKA (reference sequence). The CDR3 is 18 residues long. The CDR3 DNA is TGCAGTGCGAACCGGGACAGGGTAATAGGACTAGCGAAAGATACGCAGTATTTT. The encoded protein is CSANRDRVIGLAKDTQYF.

This chain uses TRBV30 with TRBJ2-3; possibly TRBD2 for D (5 bases). Trimming took off 1 base at V and 7 bases at J, with 15 bases between the two ends. Germline assignment: CDR1 GTSNPN and CDR2 SVGIG (reference sequence). The CDR3 is made up of 14 amino acids. This chain's CDR3 is CAWSAGISQNTQYF. The DNA of the CDR3 is TGTGCCTGGAGTGCCGGGATTAGCCAGAATACGCAGTATTTT.

Points on this clonotype: This may arise from a read error, as a much more abundant clone is one base away. The chain combines TRBV24-1 with TRBJ2-3; D is ambiguous. The V and J ends lost 4 bases and 0 bases respectively, with 19 bases between them. Germline V gene lookup returns CDR1 KGHDR and CDR2 SFDVKD. The CDR3 sequence is 18 residues long. The CDR3 sequence: CATSDQGLQGASTDTQYF. In nucleotides, the CDR3 is TGTGCCACCAGTGACCAAGGCCTTCAAGGAGCTAGCACAGATACGCAGTATTTT.

J is TRBJ1-5 and V is TRBV27, with 7 bases matching TRBD1. This CDR3 spans 14 amino acids. Germline V gene lookup returns CDR1 MNHEY and CDR2 SMNVEV (reference sequence). Losses at the gene ends were 2 bases for V and 7 bases for J; bases not matched to a gene: 5. Here the CDR3 reads CASSLRQGVQPQHF. The DNA of the CDR3 is TGTGCCAGCAGTTTACGGCAGGGGGTACAGCCCCAGCATTTT.

This chain connects TRBV19 to TRBJ2-1, with no clear D. CDR1 LNHDA and CDR2 SQIVND come from the germline V gene (reference sequence). The CDR3 runs 14 residues. Between the trimmed V and J ends, which lost 7 bases and 8 bases, there was a span of 18 bases. The CDR3 DNA is TGTGCCAGTACCGTGACTCTCGGTTTGCATGAGCAGTTCTTC. This translates into CASTVTLGLHEQFF.